The T cell receptor (beta chain) under discussion was sequenced for a study of blood T cell repertoires in COVID-19. Study context: The samples span acute and convalescent COVID-19 from the United States, Italy and Spain. PBMCs, B-cell-depleted T cells, or T cells provided the cDNA or gDNA that made up the material.

V gave up 2 bases and J gave up 7 bases; unmatched junction bases: 18. This CDR3 spans 19 amino acids. Germline-derived CDR1 and CDR2 are MGHRA and YSYEKL. Authors' analysis steps: Counts of nucleated cells, estimated from reference gene primer amplification, were obtained. Generated by immunoSEQ multiplex PCR, the TCRdb table keeps only in-frame clones and is missing some. The V and J calls and clone size are taken from that table; D and trimming were inferred from the DNA. The sample lists over 60,000 clones, 85% to 90% occurring once. Sequences were obtained from peripheral blood. The chain uses TRBV4-1 and TRBJ2-5, with TRBD2 matching over 11 bases. This sequence originates from a man older than 75 with acute or convalescent COVID-19. The CDR3 DNA reads as TGCGCCAGCAGCCAATCCTTGCTAGCGGGGGGCCTACTAATAGGGACCCAGTACTTC. It codes for CASSQSLLAGGLLIGTQYF.